The entry that follows covers one T cell receptor (beta chain) sequence. The target antigen is unknown. The data originate from a study of T-cell memory formation after mild COVID-19. The wider study: There were largely donor-specific TCR clusters. Broader study findings: There were some responding clones in pre-infection memory, which suggested that cross-reactive memory had joined. CD4+ contracting clones lay mainly in CM and EM, CD8+ ones in EMRA.

V dropped 3 bases and J dropped 1 base, with 15 bases sitting between them. This CDR3 contains 16 residues. From germline, CDR1 is MNHEY and CDR2 SVGAGI. TCRdb re-called the 5' RACE reads with MiXCR, one entry per CDR3 protein. Of about 360,000 distinct CDR3 sequences detected, over 13% appear once; the ten largest clones hold about 22%. The J gene is TRBJ1-1, the V gene TRBV6-5; D gene uncertain. Sequenced sample: PBMCs or a T cell subset sorted from them (not recorded which). This receptor was identified in a man in his late teens or twenties who had mild COVID-19 (a few samples of this study predate the infection). Cell type and time point are not known. CDR3 sequence: CASSYRGPAPNTEAFF. CDR3 nucleotide sequence: TGTGCCAGCAGTTATCGGGGTCCGGCTCCGAACACTGAAGCTTTCTTT.